The table lists the clone carrying this T cell receptor (beta chain) with many counts. Its cognate antigen is unknown. The sample originates from a study of cytotoxic CD8 clonotypes in ibrutinib-treated CLL. Frozen-stored PBMCs produced about 2 micrograms of genomic DNA for TCR beta libraries. V gave up 4 bases and J gave up 7 bases, with 7 bases separating them. This CDR3 comprises 11 residues. Germline CDR1 and CDR2: MNHNS and SASEGT. Data came from immunoSEQ multiplex PCR; TCRdb stores just in-frame clones and leaves some out. The table has fewer than 80,000 clones, around three fifths seen once. Findings and limits, study-wide: Rare overall, public clonotypes shrank or held steady under therapy. Against age-matched healthy donors, baseline clonality ran higher and tracked circulating CD8+ T-cell counts.

The material sequenced was PBMCs, taken after 12 months of ibrutinib treatment. This TCR was sampled from a human donor with chronic lymphocytic leukemia. The chain is built from TRBV6-1 and TRBJ1-2; D remains ambiguous. CDR3 nucleotides: TGTGCCAGCAGTGGCCGGTTTGGCTACACCTTC. It encodes CASSGRFGYTF.